This T cell receptor beta chain was captured by sequencing in a study of blood T cell repertoires in COVID-19. At the level of the study: Some COVID-19 samples were acute and others convalescent; all came from the United States, Italy and Spain. T cells, B-cell-depleted T cells, or PBMCs provided the cDNA or gDNA that served as material.

Under the authors' procedure: Amplification of reference gene primers was used by the study to estimate nucleated cell counts. Produced via immunoSEQ multiplex PCR; TCRdb's table is partial and in-frame only. V, J and clone size are those of that table, while D and trimming were read from the DNA. The data hold 150,000 to 200,000 clones, with 70% to 90% observed a single time. CDR3 size: 12 residues. V was cut by 3 bases and J by 7 bases, with 9 bases left in between. Per the germline V gene, CDR1 is MNHEY and CDR2 is SVGEGT. Recruited during active infection, patients (from Seattle) were subsequently followed longitudinally.

The source is an elderly woman with COVID-19, enrolled during active disease. The source material was peripheral blood. The rearrangement uses TRBV6-2 or TRBV6-3 and TRBJ1-1, with D maybe TRBD1 (6 bases). CDR3: CASSYRGGEAFF. For the CDR3, the DNA is TGTGCCAGCAGTTATAGGGGGGGTGAAGCTTTCTTT.